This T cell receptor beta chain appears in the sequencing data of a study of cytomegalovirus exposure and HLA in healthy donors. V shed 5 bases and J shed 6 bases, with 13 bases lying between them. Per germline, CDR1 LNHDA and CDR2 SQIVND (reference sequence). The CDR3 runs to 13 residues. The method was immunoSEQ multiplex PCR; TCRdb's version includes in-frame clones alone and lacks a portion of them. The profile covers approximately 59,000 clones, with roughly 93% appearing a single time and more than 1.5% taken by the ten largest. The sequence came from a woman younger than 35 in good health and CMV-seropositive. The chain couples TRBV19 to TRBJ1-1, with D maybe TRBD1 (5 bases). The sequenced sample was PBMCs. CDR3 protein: CASSPQGSPEAFF. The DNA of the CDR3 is TGTGCCAGTAGTCCCCAGGGAAGTCCTGAAGCTTTCTTT.